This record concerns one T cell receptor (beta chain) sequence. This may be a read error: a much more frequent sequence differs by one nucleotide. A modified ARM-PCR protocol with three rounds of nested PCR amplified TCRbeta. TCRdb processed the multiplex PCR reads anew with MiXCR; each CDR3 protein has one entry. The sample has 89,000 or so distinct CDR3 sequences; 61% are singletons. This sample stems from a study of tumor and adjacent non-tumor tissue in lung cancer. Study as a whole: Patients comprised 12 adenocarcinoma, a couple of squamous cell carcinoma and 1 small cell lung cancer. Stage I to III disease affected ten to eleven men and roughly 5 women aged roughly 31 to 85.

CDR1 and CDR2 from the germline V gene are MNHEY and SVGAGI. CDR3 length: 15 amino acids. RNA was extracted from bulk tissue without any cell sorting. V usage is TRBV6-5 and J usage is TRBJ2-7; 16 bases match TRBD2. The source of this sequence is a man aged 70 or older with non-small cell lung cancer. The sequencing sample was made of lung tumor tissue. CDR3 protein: CASSSGTSGGAEQHF. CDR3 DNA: TGTGCCAGCAGCTCCGGGACTAGCGGGGGGGCCGAGCAGCACTTC.